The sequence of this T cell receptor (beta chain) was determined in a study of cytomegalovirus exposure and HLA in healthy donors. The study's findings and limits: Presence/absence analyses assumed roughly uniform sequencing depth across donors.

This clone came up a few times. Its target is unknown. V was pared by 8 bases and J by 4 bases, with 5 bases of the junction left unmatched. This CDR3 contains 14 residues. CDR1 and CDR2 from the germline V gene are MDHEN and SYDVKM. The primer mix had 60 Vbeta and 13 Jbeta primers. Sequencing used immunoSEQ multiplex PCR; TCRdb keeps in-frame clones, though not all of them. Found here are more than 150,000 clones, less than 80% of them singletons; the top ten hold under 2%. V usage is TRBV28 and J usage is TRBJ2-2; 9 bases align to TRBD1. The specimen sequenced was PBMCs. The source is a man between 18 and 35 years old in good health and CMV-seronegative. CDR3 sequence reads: CASQTGGLTGELFF. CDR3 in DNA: TGTGCCAGCCAGACAGGGGGACTCACCGGGGAGCTGTTTTTT.